Described below is a single TCR beta chain sequence and its context. Its specificity is not known. The record originates from a study of a mutant IDH1 vaccine in newly diagnosed glioma. Across the study: Earlier therapy was either radiotherapy, temozolomide, or both, and most got both.

Time point specified: week 5, during vaccination. The investigators gave 300 ug of mutant IDH1 20-mer peptide in each vaccine dose, together with topical imiquimod. Donors harbored newly found WHO grade 3 or 4 IDH1-mutant, ATRX-lost astrocytomas. This CDR3 contains 12 residues. Germline V gene lookup returns CDR1 SNHLY and CDR2 FYNNEI. V dropped 6 bases and J dropped 8; count of bases not matched to a gene: 5. Here immunoSEQ multiplex PCR was the method, and the copy in TCRdb shows in-frame clones only, minus some. The profile covers about 75,000 clones, with roughly nine tenths appearing a single time and just over 0.55% taken by the ten largest.

The TCR was taken from a woman aged 45-65 years with glioma. The material was PBMCs, obtained from a glioma patient whose treatment included an IDH1 peptide vaccine. The gene calls are TRBV2 and TRBJ1-1; 8 bases match TRBD1. The CDR3 reads CASRGGQGEAFF. The CDR3 DNA follows: TGTGCCAGCAGGGGTGGACAGGGCGAAGCTTTCTTT. Filled out from reference TRBV2 and TRBJ1-1, the complete variable domain reads EPEVTQTPSHQVTQMGQEVILRCVPISNHLYFYWYRQILGQKVEFLVSFYNNEISEKSEIFDDQFSVERPDGSNFTLKIRSTKLEDSAMYFCASRGGQGEAFFGQGTRLTVV.